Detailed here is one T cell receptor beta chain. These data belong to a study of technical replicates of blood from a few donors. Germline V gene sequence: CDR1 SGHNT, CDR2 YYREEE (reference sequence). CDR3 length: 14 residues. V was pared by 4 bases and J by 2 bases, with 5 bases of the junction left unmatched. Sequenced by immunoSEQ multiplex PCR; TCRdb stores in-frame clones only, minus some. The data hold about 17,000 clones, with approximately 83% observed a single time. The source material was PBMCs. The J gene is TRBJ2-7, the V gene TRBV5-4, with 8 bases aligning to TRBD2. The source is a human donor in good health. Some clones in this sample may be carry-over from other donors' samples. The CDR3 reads CASSPSSGAYEQYF. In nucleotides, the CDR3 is TGTGCCAGCAGCCCAAGTAGCGGGGCCTACGAGCAGTACTTC.